This T cell receptor (beta chain) originates from a study of tumor-infiltrating lymphocytes in primary liver carcinoma (dated 2017 in TCRdb). With respect to the entire study: Hepatocellular carcinoma (four) or combined HCC and intrahepatic cholangiocarcinoma (one) was present in the five patients, who were three men and two women aged 30 to 69 years. The five patients had tumors of stage T1-T3 N0M0, with maximum diameters ranging from about 4 to 11 cm. Samples yielded roughly 3.5 to 8 million productive TCRbeta reads; read depth did not differ significantly between tissue types. Across five regions of each liver tumor, along with adjacent normal tissue and blood, the study brought together TCRbeta repertoire sequencing, expression microarrays and whole-exome sequencing. A total of 35 or so specimens from 5 patients underwent TCRbeta repertoire sequencing, comprising 25 or so tumor regions, 5 adjacent noncancerous liver tissues and 5 peripheral blood samples. To link TCRbeta repertoire diversity with the local molecular phenotype, the roughly 23 tumor region samples were profiled using Agilent mRNA microarrays. Reproducibility between technical replicate repertoires was high, with correlation coefficients above 0.95 and mean shared-clone rates approximately 0.91. The research as a whole found: Compared with blood, tumors had a significantly larger share of the repertoire taken up by the top 250 clones (p = 0.039). Only the TCR beta chain was sequenced, so true repertoire diversity is likely underestimated because unpaired alpha chains were not captured. Bulk unsorted samples precluded comparing CD4+ and CD8+ T cell repertoires. Pairs of tumor regions showed greater repertoire overlap (mean around 35%) than tumor-adjacent pairs (approximately 17%) or tumor-blood pairs (approximately 15%), which is consistent with antigen-driven expansion. With just a few patients in the study, the authors point out that the findings should be validated in a larger study. Only roughly 7-25% of top clones appeared in all five regions of a tumor, which suggests that tumor-infiltrating T cells are spatially heterogeneous.

Total RNA and DNA were co-extracted from about 19-30 mg of bulk tissue with the AllPrep DNA/RNA mini kit, without cell sorting. Four to six patients with histopathologically diagnosed primary liver carcinoma underwent surgical resection in China between November 2015 and 2016. Patients had chronic HBV infection and were treatment-naive at sampling. Five spatially separated regions were sampled per tumor: superior, inferior, left-lateral and right-lateral poles, plus the tumor centre. More than 75% viable tumor cells were found by histology in every tumor sample. Pieces of fresh tumor and adjacent tissue were cut in half, with one half kept in RNAlater at -80 degrees C and the other half sent for histology. Its CDR3 holds 17 amino acids, cysteine through phenylalanine. Only the CDR3 DNA stays, 51 bases, in frame from base 1. CDR1 and CDR2 are drawn from the germline V gene: SGHAT, FQNNGV. Using a constant-region primer and ProtoScript II reverse transcriptase, TCRbeta-specific cDNA was reverse-transcribed from around 520 ng total RNA. The TCRbeta libraries were prepared through three rounds of nested multiplex PCR following a slightly modified ARM-PCR procedure. Each of the first two PCR rounds ran for about 10 cycles using multiplex TRBV1-TRBV30 forward primers together with a Cbeta reverse primer. A final 25-cycle PCR with Deep VentR polymerase added sample barcodes and Illumina adapters. Before sequencing, amplicons of 200-500 bp were gel-purified using a QIAquick gel extraction kit. An Illumina HiSeq 2500 was used to sequence the TCRbeta amplicons, generating 250-bp paired-end reads. The paper's data handling went like this. Reads were quality-trimmed with Trimmomatic v0.33, and paired reads were merged with FLASH v1.2.11 to recover full CDR3 sequences. MiGEC v1.2.1b assigned V, D and J germline segments to the rearranged TCRbeta sequences. Clonotype statistics and Shannon-Wiener diversity indices were computed with VDJtools v1.0.0. To cut down on sampling bias, every analysis after diversity analysis relied on just the 250 most abundant clonotypes from each sample. TCRdb itself trimmed the public reads at Q25 with fastp, ran MiXCR and retained productive beta chains. A single entry per CDR3 protein holds the most common genes and DNA from its merged rows. The V and J calls here are based on TCRdb, not the publication. The sample contains about 64,000 distinct CDR3 sequences, roughly two thirds of them found a single time. The leading ten clones occupy 40% of the sample.

This clonotype was seen only a few times. The antigen it binds to is not known. One end of the junction does not line up with germline, which may come from a read error. The sequence joins TRBV11-2 to TRBJ2-1, with the D call perhaps TRBD1 or TRBD2, each one matching 5 bases. Sequenced material: liver tumor tissue from sampling region 4. According to the study, the label for this sample's cell subset or site signals: tumor region T4, right-lateral pole. The source is a man aged 35 to 55 with primary liver carcinoma and hepatitis B virus infection. CDR3 region: CDSSLDRGWRFYNEQFF. The DNA sequence is as follows: TGTGACAGCAGCTTAGATAGGGGCTGGAGGTTCTACAATGAGCAGTTCTTC.